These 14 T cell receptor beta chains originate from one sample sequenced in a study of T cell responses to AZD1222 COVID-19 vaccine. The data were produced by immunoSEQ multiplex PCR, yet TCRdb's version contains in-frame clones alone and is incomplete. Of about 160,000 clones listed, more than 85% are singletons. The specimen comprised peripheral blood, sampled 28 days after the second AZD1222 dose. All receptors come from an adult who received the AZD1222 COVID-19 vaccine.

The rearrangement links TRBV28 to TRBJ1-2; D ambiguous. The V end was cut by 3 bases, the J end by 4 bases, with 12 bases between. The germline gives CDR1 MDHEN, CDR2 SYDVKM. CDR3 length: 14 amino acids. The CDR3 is CASSLAGSPYGYTF. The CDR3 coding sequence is TGTGCCAGCAGTTTGGCCGGATCCCCCTATGGCTACACCTTC.

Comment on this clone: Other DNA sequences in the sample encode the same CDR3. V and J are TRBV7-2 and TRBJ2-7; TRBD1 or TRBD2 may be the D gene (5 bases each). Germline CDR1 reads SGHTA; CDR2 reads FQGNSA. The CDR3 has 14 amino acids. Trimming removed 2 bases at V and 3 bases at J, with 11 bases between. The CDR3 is CASSLLAGSYEQYF. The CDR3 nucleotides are TGTGCCAGCAGCTTACTAGCAGGGAGCTACGAGCAGTACTTC.

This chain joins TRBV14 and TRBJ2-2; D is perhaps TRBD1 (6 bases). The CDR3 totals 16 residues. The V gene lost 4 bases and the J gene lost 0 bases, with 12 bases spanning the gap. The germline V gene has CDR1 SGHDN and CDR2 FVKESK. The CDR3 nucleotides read TGTGCCAGCAGCCCAGACAACAGGGCGAACACCGGGGAGCTGTTTTTT. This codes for CASSPDNRANTGELFF. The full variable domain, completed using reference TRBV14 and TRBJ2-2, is EAGVTQFPSHSVIEKGQTVTLRCDPISGHDNLYWYRRVMGKEIKFLLHFVKESKQDESGMPNNRFLAERTGGTYSTLKVQPAELEDSGVYFCASSPDNRANTGELFFGEGSRLTVL.

The CDR3 coding sequence is TGTGCCAGCAGCTTTCGGACTAGCGGGAGTTTGGGCACCGGGGAGCTGTTTTTT. Translated, it gives CASSFRTSGSLGTGELFF. The chain uses TRBV5-4 and TRBJ2-2; 13 bases align to TRBD2. CDR3 length: 18 amino acids. Germline V gene sequence: CDR1 SGHNT, CDR2 YYREEE (reference sequence). After removal of 2 bases from V and 4 bases from J, the junction contained 8 bases not matched to a gene.

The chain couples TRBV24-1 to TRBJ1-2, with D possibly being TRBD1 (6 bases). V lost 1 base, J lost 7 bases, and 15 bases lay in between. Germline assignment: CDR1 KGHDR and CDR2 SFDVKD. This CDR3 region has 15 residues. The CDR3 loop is CATSDFTGGQLGYTF. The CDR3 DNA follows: TGTGCCACCAGTGATTTTACGGGGGGGCAGCTTGGCTACACCTTC.

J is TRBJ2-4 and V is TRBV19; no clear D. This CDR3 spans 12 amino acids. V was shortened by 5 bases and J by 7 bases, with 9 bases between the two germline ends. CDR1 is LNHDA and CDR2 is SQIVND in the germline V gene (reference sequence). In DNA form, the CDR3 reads TGTGCCAGTAGTGCCAACGATAACATTCAGTACTTC. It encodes CASSANDNIQYF. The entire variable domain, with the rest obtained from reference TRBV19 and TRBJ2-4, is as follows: DGGITQSPKYLFRKEGQNVTLSCEQNLNHDAMYWYRQDPGQGLRLIYYSQIVNDFQKGDIAEGYSVSREKKESFPLTVTSAQKNPTAFYLCASSANDNIQYFGAGTRLSVL.

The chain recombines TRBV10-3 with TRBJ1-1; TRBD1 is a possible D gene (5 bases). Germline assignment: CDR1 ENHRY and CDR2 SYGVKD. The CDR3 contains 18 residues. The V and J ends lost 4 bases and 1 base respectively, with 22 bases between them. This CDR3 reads CAISGTAGAPRTNTEAFF. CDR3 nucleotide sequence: TGTGCCATCAGTGGTACGGCCGGGGCCCCACGTACGAACACTGAAGCTTTCTTT.

The DNA of the CDR3 is TGTGCCATCAGTGAGTCGATGGGGGGGCGGAATGAGCAGTTCTTC. Protein sequence: CAISESMGGRNEQFF. The chain carries TRBV10-3 and TRBJ2-1, with a tentative D call TRBD2 (7 bases). The V and J ends lost 0 bases and 7 bases respectively, with 13 bases between them. CDR1 and CDR2 from the germline V gene are ENHRY and SYGVKD. This CDR3 spans 15 amino acids.

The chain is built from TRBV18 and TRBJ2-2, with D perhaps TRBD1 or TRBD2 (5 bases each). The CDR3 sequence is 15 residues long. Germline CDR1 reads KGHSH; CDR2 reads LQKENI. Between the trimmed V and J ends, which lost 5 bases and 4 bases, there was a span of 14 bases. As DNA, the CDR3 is TGTGCCAGCTCATCCCGGGACGACGGCACCGGGGAGCTGTTTTTT. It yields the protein CASSSRDDGTGELFF.

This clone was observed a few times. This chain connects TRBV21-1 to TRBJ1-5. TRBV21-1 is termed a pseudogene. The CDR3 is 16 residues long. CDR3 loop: CASSNVPASSNQPQHF. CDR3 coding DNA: TGTGCCAGCAGCAATGTGCCCGCTTCTAGCAATCAGCCCCAGCATTTT.

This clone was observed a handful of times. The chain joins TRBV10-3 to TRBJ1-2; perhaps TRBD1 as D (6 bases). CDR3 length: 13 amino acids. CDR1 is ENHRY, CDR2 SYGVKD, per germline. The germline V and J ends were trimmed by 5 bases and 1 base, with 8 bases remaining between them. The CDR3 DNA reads TGTGCCATCAGTACAGGGAGTAACTATGGCTACACCTTC. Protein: CAISTGSNYGYTF.

The CDR3 region has the DNA TGTGCCAGCAGCGCTAGACTAGCGGGAAGCAATGAGCAGTTCTTC. This encodes CASSARLAGSNEQFF. V and J are TRBV9 and TRBJ2-1, with TRBD2 identical over 11 bases. Germline V gene data show CDR1 as SGDLS and CDR2 as YYNGEE. CDR3 length: 15 residues. V dropped 3 bases and J dropped 6; count of bases not matched to a gene: 5. The complete variable domain, with remaining parts taken from reference TRBV9 and TRBJ2-1, reads DSGVTQTPKHLITATGQRVTLRCSPRSGDLSVYWYQQSLDQGLQFLIQYYNGEERAKGNILERFSAQQFPDLHSELNLSSLELGDSALYFCASSARLAGSNEQFFGPGTRLTVL.

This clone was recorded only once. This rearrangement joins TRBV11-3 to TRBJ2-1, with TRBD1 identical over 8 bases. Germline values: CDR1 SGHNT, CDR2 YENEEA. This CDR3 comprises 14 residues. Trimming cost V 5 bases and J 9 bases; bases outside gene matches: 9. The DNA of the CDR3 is TGTGCCAGCAGCCCAGGACAGGGACGCGGTGAGCAGTTCTTC. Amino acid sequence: CASSPGQGRGEQFF.

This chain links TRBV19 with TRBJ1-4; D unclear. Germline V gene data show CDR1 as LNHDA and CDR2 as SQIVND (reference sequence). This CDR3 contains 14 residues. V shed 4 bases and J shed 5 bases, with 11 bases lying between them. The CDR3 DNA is TGTGCCAGTAGTACGGGCACGTTAAATGAAAAACTGTTTTTT. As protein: CASSTGTLNEKLFF. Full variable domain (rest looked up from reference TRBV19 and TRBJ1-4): DGGITQSPKYLFRKEGQNVTLSCEQNLNHDAMYWYRQDPGQGLRLIYYSQIVNDFQKGDIAEGYSVSREKKESFPLTVTSAQKNPTAFYLCASSTGTLNEKLFFGSGTQLSVL.